The T cell receptor beta chain described here comes from a study of T cell changes during pregnancy in multiple sclerosis. TCRdb keeps only in-frame clones here, not all; method: immunoSEQ multiplex PCR. This sample carries fewer than 85,000 clones, roughly 90% of them seen once, and the ten largest clones take approximately 2%. In this sample, this clone is medium-sized. V trimming: 6 bases; J trimming: 3 bases; junction bases outside the gene matches: 9. From germline, CDR1 is MGHRA and CDR2 YSYEKL. This CDR3 region has 15 residues. The chain recombines TRBV4-1 with TRBJ2-7, with 9 bases that match TRBD1. The sequence derives from a female donor with multiple sclerosis, enrolled in a pregnancy study. Material: peripheral blood, obtained in the second trimester of pregnancy. CDR3 in amino acids: CASSFGQGFDYEQYF. The CDR3 bases are TGCGCCAGCAGTTTCGGACAGGGGTTCGACTACGAGCAGTACTTC.